The 23 T cell receptor beta chains listed next were all sequenced from one sample in a study of cytomegalovirus exposure and HLA in healthy donors. Using immunoSEQ multiplex PCR, the repertoire was profiled, and TCRdb retains in-frame clones only, with some absent. Here the sample spans 100,000 to 150,000 clones, roughly 90% being singletons. The specimen was PBMCs. Source of these receptors: a man aged 25 to 40 in good health and CMV-seronegative.

V gene TRBV6-1 combines with J gene TRBJ1-5; 7 bases fit TRBD1. Trimming removed 4 bases from V and 3 bases from J; junction bases left unmatched: 3. The CDR3 runs 14 residues. Germline-derived CDR1 and CDR2 are MNHNS and SASEGT. The CDR3, as DNA: TGTGCCAGCAGTGCAACAGGGGTCAATCAGCCCCAGCATTTT. Encoded protein: CASSATGVNQPQHF.

The chain couples TRBV4-1 to TRBJ2-7; perhaps TRBD1 as D (6 bases). Between the trimmed V and J ends, which lost 1 base and 2 bases, there was a span of 12 bases. This CDR3 region has 15 residues. Germline lookup yields CDR1 MGHRA and CDR2 YSYEKL. CDR3: CASSQAHTGTYEQYF. DNA for the CDR3: TGCGCCAGCAGCCAAGCCCACACAGGGACCTACGAGCAGTACTTC.

The chain employs TRBV5-4 and TRBJ2-7, with D possibly matching TRBD2 (6 bases). V lost 7 bases, J lost 3 bases, and 14 bases lay in between. This CDR3 has 13 residues. CDR1 is SGHNT and CDR2 is YYREEE in the germline V gene (reference sequence). CDR3 region: CASRASALYEQYF. The CDR3 DNA sequence: TGTGCCAGCCGGGCTAGCGCTCTCTACGAGCAGTACTTC.

The chain links TRBV14 to TRBJ2-5, with 11 bases aligning to TRBD1. The CDR3 has 16 residues. V was clipped by 1 base and J by 6 bases; unmatched bases: 7. Germline values: CDR1 SGHDN, CDR2 FVKESK. The CDR3 coding sequence is TGTGCCAGCAGCCAAGCCGGGACAGGGGGTATTCAGACCCAGTACTTC. Its protein is CASSQAGTGGIQTQYF.

The chain combines TRBV28 with TRBJ2-7; 10 bases agree with TRBD1. CDR1 is MDHEN and CDR2 is SYDVKM in the germline V gene. The CDR3 sequence is 14 residues long. The J segment lost 5 bases and the V segment lost 5 bases, leaving 6 bases of the junction unmatched. The CDR3 protein is CASSPPDRGNEQYF. CDR3 nucleotide sequence: TGTGCCAGCAGTCCCCCGGACAGGGGGAACGAGCAGTACTTC. Full variable domain (missing parts from reference TRBV28 and TRBJ2-7): DVKVTQSSRYLVKRTGEKVFLECVQDMDHENMFWYRQDPGLGLRLIYFSYDVKMKEKGDIPEGYSVSREKKERFSLILESASTNQTSMYLCASSPPDRGNEQYFGPGTRLTVT.

The chain uses TRBV30 and TRBJ1-1; 9 bases are a match to TRBD1. Trimming at V came to 3 bases and at J to 4 bases, leaving 6 bases not matched to a gene. CDR3 length equals 14 residues. CDR1 and CDR2 from the germline V gene are GTSNPN and SVGIG (reference sequence). The CDR3, as DNA: TGTGCCTGGAGGATCACAGGGGGCCGCACTGAAGCTTTCTTT. Translation gives CAWRITGGRTEAFF.

CDR3 in amino acids: CASSFSSDSSYEQYF. The CDR3 DNA reads TGTGCCAGCAGTTTCTCCTCGGACAGTTCCTACGAGCAGTACTTC. The gene calls are TRBV6-5 and TRBJ2-7; tentatively, D is TRBD1 (6 bases). Germline values: CDR1 MNHEY, CDR2 SVGAGI. Trimming took off 4 bases at V and 1 base at J, with 14 bases between the two ends. The CDR3 runs 15 residues.

The V gene is TRBV29-1, the J gene TRBJ2-1, with D perhaps matching TRBD2 (5 bases). CDR1 and CDR2 (germline): SQVTM, ANQGSEA. Trimming pared 5 bases from V and 5 bases from J, leaving 10 bases between. This CDR3 has 12 residues. The CDR3 here is CSVKGSDNEQFF. DNA for the CDR3: TGCAGCGTTAAGGGTAGCGACAATGAGCAGTTCTTC.

The sample holds a few counts of this clone. V gene TRBV19 combines with J gene TRBJ1-2; 9 positions agree with TRBD1. Germline V lookup: CDR1 LNHDA, CDR2 SQIVND (reference sequence). The CDR3 loop spans 15 amino acids. V lost 5 bases, J lost 10 bases, and 14 bases stayed unmatched. Here the CDR3 reads CASSLTGTGRRVYTF. CDR3 sequence (DNA): TGTGCCAGTAGTCTTACTGGGACAGGGAGACGCGTCTACACCTTC.

V and J are TRBV4-3 and TRBJ2-7, with 11 bases that match TRBD1. Germline V gene lookup returns CDR1 LGHNA and CDR2 YSLEER. J lost 6 bases, V lost 2 bases, and 9 bases had no gene match. The CDR3 covers 16 residues. CDR3 protein: CASSQSSGTGGSEQYF. The CDR3 DNA sequence: TGCGCCAGCAGCCAATCGAGCGGGACAGGGGGTAGCGAGCAGTACTTC.

This clone was detected once. The rearrangement uses TRBV6-1 and TRBJ2-7, with TRBD1 matching 10 bases. CDR3 length equals 15 residues. Per germline, CDR1 MNHNS and CDR2 SASEGT. V was pared by 5 bases and J by 6 bases, with 10 bases of the junction left unmatched. Here the CDR3 DNA reads TGTGCCAGCAGTACACGGGACAGGGGTATCGGCGAGCAGTACTTC. Its translation is CASSTRDRGIGEQYF.

This chain connects TRBV2 to TRBJ1-2, with D possibly TRBD1 on 5 matching bases. CDR3 length: 12 amino acids. Germline assignment: CDR1 SNHLY and CDR2 FYNNEI. V shed 11 bases and J shed 5 bases, with 15 bases lying between them. The chain's CDR3 is CAGHGVRYGYTF. The CDR3 DNA reads as TGTGCCGGACATGGGGTGCGATATGGCTACACCTTC.

This chain connects TRBV2 to TRBJ2-7; possible D gene TRBD2, 6 bases. The CDR3 has 13 residues. Trimming left V 5 bases short and J 4 bases short, with 12 bases between. CDR1 and CDR2 from the germline V gene are SNHLY and FYNNEI. The CDR3 DNA follows: TGTGCCAGCAGTCGGGAGTTTGGGTACGAGCAGTACTTC. Its translation: CASSREFGYEQYF. Filled out from reference TRBV2 and TRBJ2-7, the complete variable domain reads EPEVTQTPSHQVTQMGQEVILRCVPISNHLYFYWYRQILGQKVEFLVSFYNNEISEKSEIFDDQFSVERPDGSNFTLKIRSTKLEDSAMYFCASSREFGYEQYFGPGTRLTVT.

The J gene is TRBJ2-5, the V gene TRBV15, with D tentatively TRBD2 (5 bases). V lost 1 base, J lost 5 bases, and 5 bases lay in between. The CDR3 totals 12 residues. Per germline, CDR1 LNHNV and CDR2 YYDKDF (reference sequence). The DNA of the CDR3 is TGTGCCACCAGCAGAGTAGCGGAGACCCAGTACTTC. Translation gives CATSRVAETQYF.

The chain is built from TRBV30 and TRBJ2-7; a possible D gene is TRBD2 (6 bases). The CDR3 totals 14 residues. V gave up 5 bases and J gave up 0 bases, with 14 bases separating them. Germline V CDR1 and CDR2: GTSNPN, SVGIG (reference sequence). The CDR3, as DNA: TGTGCCTGGGACCTTAGCGGCAGCTCCTACGAGCAGTACTTC. It specifies CAWDLSGSSYEQYF.

The chain recombines TRBV7-2 with TRBJ2-1, with 9 bases identical to TRBD2. V lost 1 base, J lost 8 bases, and 9 bases stayed unmatched. CDR3 length: 16 amino acids. Germline loops: CDR1 SGHTA, CDR2 FQGNSA. CDR3 protein: CASSLGGLAGVDEQFF. In DNA form, the CDR3 reads TGTGCCAGCAGCTTAGGGGGATTAGCGGGAGTGGATGAGCAGTTCTTC.

The J gene is TRBJ2-6, the V gene TRBV9, with 7 bases identical to TRBD1. The V segment lost 4 bases and the J segment 0 bases; nucleotides outside the gene matches: 7. Germline CDR1 and CDR2: SGDLS and YYNGEE. The CDR3 is made up of 17 amino acids. The CDR3 nucleotides read TGTGCCAGCAGCCCAAGACAGGGTGTCTCTGGGGCCAACGTCCTGACTTTC. As protein: CASSPRQGVSGANVLTF.

The gene calls are TRBV5-1 and TRBJ2-3, with 11 bases matching TRBD2. This CDR3 has 15 residues. Unmatched junction bases numbered 7, after V lost 4 bases and J lost 6 bases. Germline CDR1 reads SGHRS; CDR2 reads YFSETQ. The CDR3 spells CASSPGTSGLDTQYF. The CDR3 bases are TGCGCCAGCAGCCCCGGGACTAGCGGATTGGATACGCAGTATTTT.

The rearrangement joins TRBV27 to TRBJ2-7; tentatively, D is TRBD2 (5 bases). Looked up from germline, CDR1 is MNHEY and CDR2 is SMNVEV (reference sequence). Trimming removed 5 bases from V and 2 bases from J, with 16 bases in between. CDR3 size: 15 residues. This CDR3 is CASSPSAGGPYEQYF. The CDR3 region has the DNA TGTGCCAGCAGTCCATCGGCGGGTGGGCCCTACGAGCAGTACTTC.

The CDR3 region is CASSQHGDSSYNSPLHF. DNA for the CDR3: TGCGCCAGCAGCCAACACGGCGACAGCTCCTATAATTCACCCCTCCACTTT. The chain is built from TRBV4-3 and TRBJ1-6; tentative D call: TRBD1 (5 bases). The CDR3 is 17 amino acids. Germline V CDR1 and CDR2: LGHNA, YSLEER. With 2 bases removed from V and 0 bases from J, the gap between germline ends came to 11 bases.

V and J are TRBV5-1 and TRBJ2-3, with D perhaps matching TRBD1 (8 bases). Between the trimmed V and J ends, which lost 5 bases and 5 bases, there was a span of 15 bases. CDR3 size: 14 residues. Germline V lookup: CDR1 SGHRS, CDR2 YFSETQ. The DNA for the CDR3 is TGCGCCAGCAGTCCAGGGGGCGGGAGAGATACGCAGTATTTT. Protein sequence: CASSPGGGRDTQYF. Full variable domain (remainder filled in from reference TRBV5-1 and TRBJ2-3): KAGVTQTPRYLIKTRGQQVTLSCSPISGHRSVSWYQQTPGQGLQFLFEYFSETQRNKGNFPGRFSGRQFSNSRSEMNVSTLELGDSALYLCASSPGGGRDTQYFGPGTRLTVL.

This chain joins TRBV5-1 and TRBJ2-2; D is uncertain. CDR1 SGHRS and CDR2 YFSETQ come from the germline V gene. The CDR3 runs 13 residues. V was shortened by 2 bases and J by 6 bases, with 8 bases between the two germline ends. CDR3 amino acids: CASSFRLPGELFF. The DNA for the CDR3 is TGCGCCAGCAGCTTTAGACTGCCCGGGGAGCTGTTTTTT.

This clone was counted once. The J gene is TRBJ2-1, the V gene TRBV2; 8 bases align to TRBD2. Germline CDR1 and CDR2: SNHLY and FYNNEI. With 6 bases clipped from V and 7 bases from J, the junction kept 11 bases outside the gene matches. The CDR3 contains 15 residues. DNA for the CDR3: TGTGCCAGCAGCCCAGCGGGAGAGAAGTGGAATGAGCAGTTCTTC. Its protein product is CASSPAGEKWNEQFF.